Listed below are T cell receptor beta chains from one sample, sequenced in a study of blood T cell repertoires in COVID-19. Method: immunoSEQ multiplex PCR; TCRdb's copy keeps in-frame clones and lacks some. Counted here are a few hundred thousand clones, under 85% occurring once; the ten biggest clones make up roughly 0.87%. The sample consisted of peripheral blood. The receptors were gathered from a human donor with COVID-19, enrolled during active disease. The donor label of this sample is uncertain. The CDR3 runs from the conserved cysteine through the conserved F or W. The order of the fields is clone size, V gene, D gene, J gene, CDR3 protein, CDR3 DNA. A D gene is named only where the DNA matches it firmly. Part of the rows lack a size; the others show once, few, many or a class for expanded clones.

abundance: NA
v_gene: TRBV5-4
d_gene: TRBD1
j_gene: TRBJ1-2
CDR3aa: CASSLQTGRGYTF
CDR3nt: TGTGCCAGCAGCTTGCAGACAGGGCGCGGCTACACCTTC

abundance: NA
v_gene: TRBV6-5
d_gene: TRBD1
j_gene: TRBJ2-7
CDR3aa: CASLDRVAYEQYF
CDR3nt: TGTGCCTCCTTGGACAGGGTAGCCTACGAGCAGTACTTC

abundance: NA
v_gene: TRBV19
d_gene: NA
j_gene: TRBJ1-2
CDR3aa: CASSMIEGGYTF
CDR3nt: TGTGCCAGTAGTATGATCGAGGGTGGCTACACCTTC

abundance: NA
v_gene: TRBV11-2
d_gene: NA
j_gene: TRBJ1-5
CDR3aa: CASSLGAYSNQPQHF
CDR3nt: TGTGCCAGCAGCTTAGGGGCCTATAGCAATCAGCCCCAGCATTTT

abundance: NA
v_gene: TRBV7-2
d_gene: TRBD2
j_gene: TRBJ2-1
CDR3aa: CASTPTSVSNEQFF
CDR3nt: TGTGCCAGCACCCCGACTAGCGTGTCAAATGAGCAGTTCTTC

abundance: NA
v_gene: TRBV6-2/TRBV6-3
d_gene: NA
j_gene: TRBJ2-3
CDR3aa: CASSERTGGDTQYF
CDR3nt: TGTGCCAGCAGCGAAAGGACAGGAGGGGATACGCAGTATTTT

abundance: NA
v_gene: TRBV4-1
d_gene: TRBD2
j_gene: TRBJ2-2
CDR3aa: CASSTRTSGRGTGELFF
CDR3nt: TGCGCCAGCAGCACCCGGACTAGCGGGAGGGGCACCGGGGAGCTGTTTTTT

abundance: once
v_gene: TRBV5-4
d_gene: TRBD2
j_gene: TRBJ2-2
CDR3aa: CASSWNSGGGNTGELFF
CDR3nt: TGTGCCAGCAGCTGGAATAGCGGGGGCGGGAACACCGGGGAGCTGTTTTTT

abundance: few
v_gene: TRBV30
d_gene: NA
j_gene: TRBJ1-2
CDR3aa: CAWSVGQNYGYTF
CDR3nt: TGTGCCTGGAGTGTTGGACAGAACTATGGCTACACCTTC

abundance: NA
v_gene: TRBV28
d_gene: NA
j_gene: TRBJ1-2
CDR3aa: CASSAGAVRYTF
CDR3nt: TGTGCCAGCAGCGCGGGGGCGGTTCGCTACACCTTC

abundance: NA
v_gene: TRBV10-3
d_gene: TRBD1
j_gene: TRBJ2-7
CDR3aa: CAISERTGDHYEQYF
CDR3nt: TGTGCCATCAGTGAGAGGACAGGGGATCACTACGAGCAGTACTTC

abundance: NA
v_gene: TRBV2
d_gene: TRBD2
j_gene: TRBJ2-1
CDR3aa: CASAREEVVSNEQFF
CDR3nt: TGTGCCAGCGCGCGGGAGGAGGTGGTAAGCAATGAGCAGTTCTTC

abundance: NA
v_gene: TRBV6-1
d_gene: NA
j_gene: TRBJ2-1
CDR3aa: CASSAGGPSSYNEQFF
CDR3nt: TGTGCCAGCAGTGCGGGCGGGCCAAGCTCCTACAATGAGCAGTTCTTC

abundance: NA
v_gene: TRBV7-9
d_gene: TRBD2
j_gene: TRBJ2-1
CDR3aa: CAGGRLAGGVEQFF
CDR3nt: TGTGCCGGAGGGAGGCTAGCGGGTGGCGTGGAGCAGTTCTTC

abundance: NA
v_gene: TRBV4-1
d_gene: NA
j_gene: TRBJ1-1
CDR3aa: CASSQTDSGVYEAFF
CDR3nt: TGCGCCAGCAGCCAAACCGACAGCGGGGTTTATGAAGCTTTCTTT

abundance: NA
v_gene: TRBV28
d_gene: TRBD1
j_gene: TRBJ1-4
CDR3aa: CASSFGQGTGGINEKLFF
CDR3nt: TGTGCCAGCAGTTTCGGTCAGGGGACAGGGGGGATTAATGAAAAACTGTTTTTT

abundance: NA
v_gene: TRBV9
d_gene: TRBD2
j_gene: TRBJ2-2
CDR3aa: CASSVLAGSTGELFF
CDR3nt: TGTGCCAGCAGCGTGCTAGCGGGAAGCACCGGGGAGCTGTTTTTT

abundance: NA
v_gene: TRBV7-3
d_gene: TRBD1
j_gene: TRBJ1-2
CDR3aa: CASSWDRGPYGYTF
CDR3nt: TGTGCCAGCTCCTGGGACAGGGGGCCCTATGGCTACACCTTC

abundance: NA
v_gene: TRBV19
d_gene: NA
j_gene: TRBJ1-5
CDR3aa: CASSTGGADYSNQPQHF
CDR3nt: TGTGCCAGTAGTACCGGCGGGGCAGATTATAGCAATCAGCCCCAGCATTTT

abundance: NA
v_gene: TRBV28
d_gene: TRBD1
j_gene: TRBJ1-1
CDR3aa: CASSLTGVENTEAFF
CDR3nt: TGTGCCAGCAGTTTGACAGGGGTGGAGAACACTGAAGCTTTCTTT

abundance: NA
v_gene: TRBV6-2/TRBV6-3
d_gene: TRBD1
j_gene: TRBJ1-2
CDR3aa: CASSPDRAWYGYTF
CDR3nt: TGTGCCAGCAGCCCAGACAGGGCCTGGTATGGCTACACCTTC

abundance: NA
v_gene: TRBV5-5
d_gene: NA
j_gene: TRBJ1-2
CDR3aa: CASSPGGGDNYGYTF
CDR3nt: TGTGCCAGCAGCCCCGGCGGGGGCGACAACTATGGCTACACCTTC

abundance: NA
v_gene: TRBV5-1
d_gene: NA
j_gene: TRBJ2-1
CDR3aa: CASTWGVTGHNEQFF
CDR3nt: TGCGCCAGCACGTGGGGGGTGACCGGGCACAATGAGCAGTTCTTC

abundance: few
v_gene: TRBV9
d_gene: TRBD2
j_gene: TRBJ2-1
CDR3aa: CASRASGRAYNEQFF
CDR3nt: TGTGCCAGCAGGGCCAGCGGGAGGGCCTACAATGAGCAGTTCTTC

abundance: NA
v_gene: TRBV5-1
d_gene: TRBD2
j_gene: TRBJ2-1
CDR3aa: CASSSYVPGLPNEQFF
CDR3nt: TGCGCCAGCAGCTCCTATGTCCCGGGACTACCTAATGAGCAGTTCTTC

abundance: few
v_gene: TRBV28
d_gene: TRBD1
j_gene: TRBJ2-5
CDR3aa: CASRAAGQGGSKETQYF
CDR3nt: TGTGCCAGCAGGGCCGCGGGACAGGGGGGGAGTAAAGAGACCCAGTACTTC

abundance: NA
v_gene: TRBV2
d_gene: TRBD1
j_gene: TRBJ1-2
CDR3aa: CARGSEGGGYTF
CDR3nt: TGTGCCCGAGGGAGCGAAGGGGGCGGCTACACCTTC

abundance: NA
v_gene: TRBV20-1
d_gene: NA
j_gene: TRBJ1-5
CDR3aa: CSASGGGNQPQHF
CDR3nt: TGCAGTGCTAGTGGGGGAGGGAATCAGCCCCAGCATTTT

abundance: NA
v_gene: TRBV12-3/TRBV12-4
d_gene: NA
j_gene: TRBJ1-4
CDR3aa: CASSYPDEKLFF
CDR3nt: TGTGCCAGCAGTTACCCGGATGAAAAACTGTTTTTT

abundance: NA
v_gene: TRBV12-3/TRBV12-4
d_gene: TRBD2
j_gene: TRBJ2-5
CDR3aa: CASSGGAQETQYF
CDR3nt: TGTGCCAGCAGCGGGGGGGCTCAAGAGACCCAGTACTTC

abundance: NA
v_gene: TRBV6-5
d_gene: NA
j_gene: TRBJ1-6
CDR3aa: CASSFRLDSPLHF
CDR3nt: TGTGCCAGCAGTTTTAGACTGGATTCACCCCTCCACTTT

abundance: NA
v_gene: TRBV19
d_gene: NA
j_gene: TRBJ1-5
CDR3aa: CASTPRGDSNQPQHF
CDR3nt: TGTGCCAGTACTCCTCGGGGAGATAGCAATCAGCCCCAGCATTTT

abundance: NA
v_gene: TRBV3-1/TRBV3-2
d_gene: NA
j_gene: TRBJ2-6
CDR3aa: CASSLEGGSGANVLTF
CDR3nt: TGTGCCAGCAGCTTAGAGGGGGGGTCTGGGGCCAACGTCCTGACTTTC

abundance: NA
v_gene: TRBV6-5
d_gene: TRBD1
j_gene: TRBJ2-7
CDR3aa: CASGGQGRYEQYF
CDR3nt: TGTGCCAGCGGGGGACAGGGGAGGTACGAGCAGTACTTC

abundance: NA
v_gene: TRBV9
d_gene: TRBD2
j_gene: TRBJ2-4
CDR3aa: CASSVGAGGPNIQYF
CDR3nt: TGTGCCAGCAGCGTAGGGGCGGGAGGGCCGAACATTCAGTACTTC

abundance: NA
v_gene: TRBV7-8
d_gene: TRBD2
j_gene: TRBJ2-2
CDR3aa: CASSSSWTSGSAGELFF
CDR3nt: TGTGCCAGCAGCTCATCCTGGACTAGCGGGAGCGCCGGGGAGCTGTTTTTT

abundance: once
v_gene: TRBV7-8
d_gene: NA
j_gene: TRBJ1-5
CDR3aa: CASSLAWQAQGPQHF
CDR3nt: TGTGCCAGCAGCTTAGCGTGGCAGGCCCAGGGGCCCCAGCATTTT

abundance: NA
v_gene: TRBV7-9
d_gene: NA
j_gene: TRBJ1-1
CDR3aa: CASSPLGGGTEAFF
CDR3nt: TGTGCCAGCAGCCCCCTTGGGGGGGGGACTGAAGCTTTCTTT

abundance: NA
v_gene: TRBV30
d_gene: NA
j_gene: TRBJ2-7
CDR3aa: CAWSEGVVPYEQYF
CDR3nt: TGTGCCTGGAGCGAGGGGGTAGTTCCCTACGAGCAGTACTTC

abundance: once
v_gene: TRBV7-6
d_gene: TRBD2
j_gene: TRBJ2-2
CDR3aa: CASSSRTSGSSAGELFF
CDR3nt: TGTGCCAGCAGCTCCCGGACTAGCGGGAGTTCAGCCGGGGAGCTGTTTTTT

abundance: NA
v_gene: TRBV27
d_gene: TRBD2
j_gene: TRBJ2-2
CDR3aa: CASTPWGLAGVGSGELFF
CDR3nt: TGTGCCAGCACCCCCTGGGGACTAGCGGGAGTGGGGTCCGGGGAGCTGTTTTTT

abundance: NA
v_gene: TRBV5-6
d_gene: TRBD1
j_gene: TRBJ1-2
CDR3aa: CASSLGDRPNYGYTF
CDR3nt: TGTGCCAGCAGCTTGGGGGACAGGCCTAACTATGGCTACACCTTC

abundance: few
v_gene: TRBV30
d_gene: NA
j_gene: TRBJ1-5
CDR3aa: CAWSVRRAGNQPQHF
CDR3nt: TGTGCCTGGAGTGTACGCAGGGCGGGCAATCAGCCCCAGCATTTT

abundance: NA
v_gene: TRBV19
d_gene: NA
j_gene: TRBJ2-1
CDR3aa: CASADGLTYNEQFF
CDR3nt: TGTGCCAGCGCGGACGGACTTACGTACAATGAGCAGTTCTTC

abundance: NA
v_gene: TRBV27
d_gene: NA
j_gene: TRBJ1-4
CDR3aa: CASREGGTNEKLFF
CDR3nt: TGTGCCAGCCGGGAGGGGGGCACTAATGAAAAACTGTTTTTT